This T cell receptor (beta chain) was documented in a study of T cell responses to AZD1222 COVID-19 vaccine. Overall study findings and caveats: White British donors predominated, females outnumbered males, and clonal diversity was possibly underestimated.

In regard to this clone: The antigen remains undetermined.

Produced via immunoSEQ multiplex PCR; TCRdb's table is partial and in-frame only. The sample holds approximately 100,000 clones, less than 90% seen once. Germline assignment: CDR1 LGHDT and CDR2 YNNKEL (reference sequence). J gave up 5 bases and V 4 bases, and 8 bases lay outside the gene matches. The CDR3 totals 16 residues. This clonotype originated in an adult in good health. The sequences come from peripheral blood, collected on day 0 of AZD1222 vaccination. V is TRBV3-1 (or the pseudogene TRBV3-2) and J is TRBJ2-2, with 9 bases fitting TRBD1. CDR3 amino acids: CASSLSPGQGTGELFF. DNA of the CDR3: TGTGCCAGCAGCCTGTCCCCGGGACAGGGTACCGGGGAGCTGTTTTTT.